The 16 T cell receptor beta chains in this list originate from one sample, sequenced in a study of blood T cells in healthy people across ages. Together with a sample-barcoded 5' primer, a J-beta primer mix was included in a second PCR lasting about 7 to 11 cycles. TCRdb ran MiXCR on the 5' RACE reads and lists one entry per CDR3 protein. The table records 550,000 to 750,000 distinct CDR3 sequences, around 20% of them present only once. The sample was blood. All receptors derive from a man aged 70 or older in good health.

V and J are TRBV18 and TRBJ2-1; 11 bases agree with TRBD2. V gave up 1 base and J gave up 10 bases; unmatched junction bases: 9. Germline CDR1 and CDR2: KGHSH and LQKENI. The CDR3 has 16 amino acids. The CDR3 region is CASSPRGTSGSGEQFF. In DNA form, the CDR3 reads TGTGCCAGCTCACCACGGGGTACTAGCGGGAGTGGAGAGCAGTTCTTC. Drawing the rest from reference TRBV18 and TRBJ2-1, the complete variable domain is NAGVMQNPRHLVRRRGQEARLRCSPMKGHSHVYWYRQLPEEGLKFMVYLQKENIIDESGMPKERFSAEFPKEGPSILRIQQVVRGDSAAYFCASSPRGTSGSGEQFFGPGTRLTVL.

This clonotype occurred a few times. V is TRBV25-1 and J is TRBJ1-4, with unresolved D. V was pared by 3 bases and J by 3 bases, with 8 bases between. Per germline, CDR1 MGHDK and CDR2 SYGVNS. The CDR3 spans 14 residues. The CDR3 DNA is TGTGCCAGCAGTGATGACCGATCTAATGAAAAACTGTTTTTT. Protein product: CASSDDRSNEKLFF.

The genes are TRBV3-1 and TRBJ2-2; D may be TRBD2 (5 bases). Germline V gives CDR1 LGHDT, CDR2 YNNKEL (reference sequence). The CDR3 consists of 13 residues. Trimming left V 4 bases short and J 6 bases short, with 9 bases between. The CDR3 loop is CASSPSLAGELFF. CDR3 DNA: TGTGCCAGCAGCCCCTCACTAGCCGGGGAGCTGTTTTTT.

This chain connects TRBV5-6 to TRBJ2-3, with D tentatively TRBD2 (6 bases). The CDR3 length is 14 residues. The V and J ends lost 3 bases and 4 bases respectively, with 12 bases between them. CDR1 and CDR2 (germline): SGHDT, YYEEEE. The CDR3 DNA reads TGTGCCAGCAGCTCCGGGACTTCCGCAGATACGCAGTATTTT. It codes for CASSSGTSADTQYF.

The table lists this clonotype with a few counts. The chain couples TRBV5-1 to TRBJ2-1; possibly TRBD1 for D (6 bases). The tail of the sequence fits TRBJ2-7 better, so the J call may be wrong. Germline values: CDR1 SGHRS, CDR2 YFSETQ. The CDR3 has 15 amino acids. CDR3 sequence: CASSLLGTFSYEQYF. The CDR3 DNA reads as TGCGCCAGCAGCTTGCTCGGGACATTCTCCTACGAGCAGTACTTC.

The V gene is TRBV28, the J gene TRBJ1-3; D is perhaps TRBD1 (6 bases). The CDR3 extends over 12 amino acids. CDR1 is MDHEN and CDR2 is SYDVKM in the germline V gene. V shed 4 bases and J shed 10 bases, with 11 bases lying between them. The CDR3 DNA follows: TGTGCCAGCAGTTCTTATAGGGGGACCATATATTTT. This codes for CASSSYRGTIYF.

The J gene is TRBJ2-1, the V gene TRBV29-1, with D perhaps TRBD1 or TRBD2 (5 bases each). Trimming shortened V by 7 bases and J by 5 bases, and 12 bases separated the two germline ends. The CDR3 contains 12 residues. The V gene's germline CDR1 is SQVTM and CDR2 ANQGSEA. The CDR3 loop is CSAEDNNNEQFF. DNA for the CDR3: TGCAGCGCGGAGGACAACAACAATGAGCAGTTCTTC.

This clonotype came up a few times. CDR3 in amino acids: CSARGQGAYNEQFF. In DNA, the CDR3 is TGCAGTGCTAGGGGACAGGGGGCCTACAATGAGCAGTTCTTC. This chain uses TRBV20-1 with TRBJ2-1, with TRBD1 identical over 11 bases. Looked up from germline, CDR1 is DFQATT and CDR2 is SNEGSKA (reference sequence). This CDR3 has 14 residues. Losses at the gene ends were 3 bases for V and 2 bases for J; bases not matched to a gene: 0.

This clonotype was found many times. The V call is TRBV10-3, the J call TRBJ2-1; 10 nucleotides line up with TRBD2. There are 16 residues in the CDR3. Germline V lookup: CDR1 ENHRY, CDR2 SYGVKD. V lost 0 bases and J lost 5; bases outside the gene matches: 4. The CDR3 loop is CAISESGLAQNNEQFF. Here the CDR3 DNA reads TGTGCCATCAGTGAGTCGGGACTAGCGCAAAACAATGAGCAGTTCTTC.

The chain has TRBV6-2 or TRBV6-3 and TRBJ2-2; unclear D gene. CDR1 and CDR2 (germline): MNHEY, SVGEGT. This CDR3 spans 16 amino acids. Trimming took 0 bases from V and 2 from J, leaving 10 bases between them. CDR3 DNA: TGTGCCAGCAGTTACTCTTCGGGCTTAAACACCGGGGAGCTGTTTTTT. This gives the protein CASSYSSGLNTGELFF.

The V call is TRBV14, the J call TRBJ2-7; 7 nucleotides line up with TRBD1. The V segment lost 2 bases and the J segment 0 bases; nucleotides outside the gene matches: 4. Germline CDR1 and CDR2: SGHDN and FVKESK. This CDR3 has 15 residues. CDR3 bases: TGTGCCAGCAGCCAATCCGGGACAGCCTCCTACGAGCAGTACTTC. Its translation: CASSQSGTASYEQYF.

The chain uses TRBV3-1 and TRBJ2-7; D possibly corresponds to TRBD2 (6 bases). The germline CDR1 and CDR2 sequences are LGHDT and YNNKEL (reference sequence). V shed 4 bases and J shed 1 base, with 14 bases lying between them. The CDR3 is made up of 15 amino acids. The CDR3 spells CASSPASDSSYEQYF. The CDR3 nucleotides read TGTGCCAGCAGCCCCGCTAGCGATTCATCCTACGAGCAGTACTTC.

This clonotype was seen only a few times. The CDR3: CASSQDRQGRTDTQYF. The CDR3 coding sequence is TGTGCCAGCAGCCAAGACCGACAGGGTCGCACAGATACGCAGTATTTT. V gene TRBV3-1 combines with J gene TRBJ2-3, with 7 bases aligning to TRBD1. The CDR3 has 16 residues. The V gene's germline CDR1 is LGHDT and CDR2 YNNKEL (reference sequence). The J segment lost 1 base and the V segment lost 0 bases, leaving 4 bases of the junction unmatched.

This CDR3 reads CASSHFTSGSAGELFF. CDR3 sequence (DNA): TGTGCCAGCAGCCACTTCACTAGCGGGAGCGCCGGGGAGCTGTTTTTT. The chain couples TRBV14 to TRBJ2-2; 11 nucleotides line up with TRBD2. The germline gives CDR1 SGHDN, CDR2 FVKESK. V lost 3 bases to trimming and J lost 6 bases; unmatched junction nucleotides: 6. CDR3 length: 16 amino acids.

There are many counts of this clonotype. The chain links TRBV25-1 to TRBJ1-5, with 8 bases matching TRBD1. The CDR3 sequence is 16 residues long. CDR1 and CDR2 (germline): MGHDK, SYGVNS. The trim removed 5 bases at V and 2 bases at J, leaving 8 bases unmatched. CDR3 loop: CASSTGDRGGNQPQHF. In DNA, the CDR3 is TGTGCCAGCAGTACCGGTGACAGGGGTGGCAATCAGCCCCAGCATTTT.

CDR3 region: CASSQAQGIPEAFF. The CDR3, as DNA: TGCGCCAGCAGCCAAGCACAGGGGATACCTGAAGCTTTCTTT. The V gene is TRBV4-1, the J gene TRBJ1-1; 7 nucleotides agree with TRBD1. Germline trimming cut 1 base from V and 6 bases from J; bases unmatched to any gene: 5. The CDR3 spans 14 residues. The V gene's germline CDR1 is MGHRA and CDR2 YSYEKL.